One and the same sample provided the 30 T cell receptor beta chains below, sequenced in a study of human T cells and chemical hapten exposure. TCRdb itself ran the RACE reads through MiXCR, one entry per CDR3 protein. The sample shows about 110,000 distinct CDR3 sequences, approximately 9.9% of them seen only once. Time point noted: patch test 1, 2 weeks after DPC sensitization. Sample treatment: therapeutic diphenylcyclopropenone sensitization with weekly scalp DPC. Sample: whole blood, taken in connection with sensitization to the hapten diphenylcyclopropenone (DPC). These receptors were collected from a woman aged 40-49 years with alopecia areata. Some clones in this sample may be carry-over from other donors' samples.

This clonotype was recorded many times. V gene TRBV29-1 combines with J gene TRBJ2-5, with 7 bases fitting TRBD2. The CDR3 has 13 residues. V shed 3 bases, J shed 4 bases, and the junction held 5 bases outside the gene matches. Germline V gene sequence: CDR1 SQVTM, CDR2 ANQGSEA. The CDR3 here is CSVEGGRGETQYF. The DNA of the CDR3 is TGCAGCGTTGAGGGGGGGAGGGGAGAGACCCAGTACTTC.

Note on this clonotype: A clone one base away is much larger, so this may be a read error. This chain uses TRBV12-5 with TRBJ1-1, with a tentative D call TRBD1 (6 bases). Germline lookup yields CDR1 LGHNT and CDR2 FRNRAP. The CDR3 has 13 residues. The V end was cut by 5 bases, the J end by 6 bases, with 13 bases between. The CDR3 here is CASGVGGFAEAFF. The CDR3 bases are TGTGCTAGTGGTGTAGGGGGTTTCGCTGAAGCTTTCTTT.

This clonotype showed up just a few times. The chain has TRBV20-1 and TRBJ1-1; perhaps TRBD1 as D (5 bases). Germline values: CDR1 DFQATT, CDR2 SNEGSKA (reference sequence). Trimming cost V 6 bases and J 2 bases, with 10 bases left between them. The CDR3 contains 12 residues. The chain's CDR3 is CSAATVNTEAFF. CDR3 DNA sequence: TGCAGTGCAGCGACAGTAAACACTGAAGCTTTCTTT.

This clonotype was found many times. V gene TRBV20-1 combines with J gene TRBJ1-5, with TRBD1 identical over 7 bases. Trimming removed 5 bases from V and 2 bases from J; junction bases left unmatched: 3. Germline V CDR1 and CDR2: DFQATT, SNEGSKA (reference sequence). The CDR3 is made up of 13 amino acids. CDR3 protein: CSAWTGGNQPQHF. The CDR3 DNA is TGCAGTGCTTGGACAGGAGGCAATCAGCCCCAGCATTTT.

With respect to this clonotype: Being one base from a much bigger clone, this may be a read error. The rearrangement uses TRBV9 and TRBJ2-7; the match to TRBD1 covers 9 bases. The CDR3 has 15 residues. Germline CDR1 and CDR2: SGDLS and YYNGEE. CDR3 amino acids: CASSVALGQGYAQYF. The DNA for the CDR3 is TGTGCCAGCAGCGTAGCTCTTGGACAGGGGTACGCGCAGTACTTC. Looking up the rest from reference TRBV9 and TRBJ2-7 gives the full variable domain: DSGVTQTPKHLITATGQRVTLRCSPRSGDLSVYWYQQSLDQGLQFLIQYYNGEERAKGNILERFSAQQFPDLHSELNLSSLELGDSALYFCASSVALGQGYAQYFGPGTRLTVT.

The table lists this clonotype with many counts. The chain joins TRBV7-6 to TRBJ2-1; TRBD1 matches at 9 bases. This CDR3 has 15 residues. V lost 5 bases, J lost 2 bases, and 4 bases stayed unmatched. The germline gives CDR1 SGHVS, CDR2 FNYEAQ. CDR3 coding DNA: TGTGCCAGCAGCGTCACAGGGGGCCCCTACAATGAGCAGTTCTTC. Protein product: CASSVTGGPYNEQFF.

The chain employs TRBV7-8 and TRBJ2-1, with unresolved D. Germline loops: CDR1 SGHVS, CDR2 FQNEAQ. The ends were cut back, 6 bases at V and 4 bases at J, with 13 bases in the middle. CDR3 length equals 14 residues. The CDR3 coding sequence is TGTGCCAGCAGTGCCGTGGCAGAATACAATGAGCAGTTCTTC. Protein product: CASSAVAEYNEQFF.

The table lists this clonotype with a few counts. The J gene is TRBJ2-2, the V gene TRBV14; D ambiguous. Trimming pared 5 bases from V and 9 bases from J, leaving 7 bases between. The CDR3 contains 11 residues. CDR1 and CDR2 (germline): SGHDN, FVKESK. This CDR3 reads CASSASWELFF. DNA of the CDR3: TGTGCCAGCAGCGCCAGCTGGGAGCTGTTTTTT.

V is TRBV9 and J is TRBJ2-6; 9 nucleotides agree with TRBD2. V lost 1 base and J lost 4; bases outside the gene matches: 9. The CDR3 sequence is 18 residues long. The V gene's germline CDR1 is SGDLS and CDR2 YYNGEE. CDR3 bases: TGTGCCAGCAGCGTATTCCCTCTAGCGGGGTTAGGGGCCAACGTCCTGACTTTC. The encoded protein is CASSVFPLAGLGANVLTF.

The chain uses TRBV10-3 and TRBJ1-1; 8 bases map to TRBD1. J gave up 1 base and V 11 bases, and 6 bases lay outside the gene matches. This CDR3 region has 13 residues. CDR1 and CDR2 (germline): ENHRY, SYGVKD. The CDR3 here is CASQGAWNTEAFF. CDR3 in DNA: TGTGCCTCGCAGGGGGCTTGGAACACTGAAGCTTTCTTT.

This clonotype has a handful of counts. The chain uses TRBV5-5 and TRBJ1-1, with 7 bases identical to TRBD1. The CDR3 is 14 residues long. Looked up from germline, CDR1 is SGHKS and CDR2 is YYEKEE (reference sequence). V gave up 1 base and J gave up 1 base; unmatched junction bases: 1. The CDR3 region is CASSLWTGNTEAFF. The CDR3 DNA is TGTGCCAGCAGCTTGTGGACAGGGAACACTGAAGCTTTCTTT.

The chain recombines TRBV7-2 with TRBJ2-2; 8 bases fit TRBD1. This CDR3 comprises 16 residues. Germline CDR1 is SGHTA and CDR2 is FQGNSA. Trimming removed 4 bases from V and 4 bases from J; junction bases left unmatched: 8. The CDR3 DNA reads TGTGCCAGCAGCTCCCGGACAGGGTCGGGCACCGGGGAGCTGTTTTTT. It specifies CASSSRTGSGTGELFF. The full variable domain, rest sourced from reference TRBV7-2 and TRBJ2-2, is GAGVSQSPSNKVTEKGKDVELRCDPISGHTALYWYRQSLGQGLEFLIYFQGNSAPDKSGLPSDRFSAERTGGSVSTLTIQRTQQEDSAVYLCASSSRTGSGTGELFFGEGSRLTVL.

The chain employs TRBV29-1 and TRBJ2-7, with D perhaps matching TRBD1 or TRBD2 (5 bases each). The V and J ends lost 7 bases and 4 bases respectively, with 20 bases between them. The germline V gene has CDR1 SQVTM and CDR2 ANQGSEA. The CDR3 is made up of 14 amino acids. This CDR3 is CSALTGTAGYEQYF. CDR3 in DNA: TGCAGCGCCTTGACGGGGACCGCCGGTTACGAGCAGTACTTC.

This clonotype was seen only a few times. The chain uses TRBV27 and TRBJ2-1, with 7 nucleotides matching TRBD2. Germline loops: CDR1 MNHEY, CDR2 SMNVEV (reference sequence). The CDR3 runs 14 residues. V shed 6 bases, J shed 0 bases, and the junction held 2 bases outside the gene matches. The CDR3 DNA reads as TGTGCCAGCAGAGAGCGGGGCTCCTACAATGAGCAGTTCTTC. It codes for CASRERGSYNEQFF.

The sample holds a few counts of this clonotype. This sequence joins TRBV7-8 and TRBJ2-7; D call uncertain. CDR1 and CDR2 (germline): SGHVS, FQNEAQ. V lost 1 base and J 0 bases, leaving 7 bases between the germline ends. The CDR3 extends over 14 amino acids. The CDR3 protein is CASSLGGISYEQYF. The DNA of the CDR3 is TGTGCCAGCAGCTTAGGTGGCATCTCCTACGAGCAGTACTTC.

This clonotype was seen many times. The chain joins TRBV18 to TRBJ1-2; 10 bases are a match to TRBD1. After removal of 4 bases from V and 10 bases from J, the junction contained 12 bases not matched to a gene. Per germline, CDR1 KGHSH and CDR2 LQKENI. The CDR3 is made up of 15 amino acids. The CDR3 DNA follows: TGTGCCAGCTCACAAGCCGGGACAGGGGCGAGTGCCTACACCTTC. This encodes CASSQAGTGASAYTF. Based on the CDR3 plus reference TRBV18 and TRBJ1-2, the full variable domain is NAGVMQNPRHLVRRRGQEARLRCSPMKGHSHVYWYRQLPEEGLKFMVYLQKENIIDESGMPKERFSAEFPKEGPSILRIQQVVRGDSAAYFCASSQAGTGASAYTFGSGTRLTVV.

Only a few counts were recorded for this clonotype. V is TRBV20-1 and J is TRBJ2-3, with 9 bases that match TRBD2. V dropped 7 bases and J dropped 5; count of bases not matched to a gene: 7. The CDR3 spans 13 residues. Per the germline V gene, CDR1 is DFQATT and CDR2 is SNEGSKA (reference sequence). This chain's CDR3 is CSVAGGAGDTQYF. For the CDR3, the DNA is TGCAGTGTTGCGGGAGGGGCGGGAGATACGCAGTATTTT.

This clonotype was observed a handful of times. The V and J genes are TRBV29-1 and TRBJ2-3; maybe TRBD2 (6 bases). V dropped 4 bases and J dropped 2 bases, with 13 bases sitting between them. Germline CDR1 and CDR2: SQVTM and ANQGSEA. The CDR3 covers 14 residues. CDR3 amino acids: CSVAGSGVTDTQYF. CDR3 sequence (DNA): TGCAGCGTTGCTGGTAGCGGAGTCACAGATACGCAGTATTTT.

This clonotype was observed at least ten times. The rearrangement joins TRBV29-1 to TRBJ2-6; 10 bases align to TRBD1. V trimming: 5 bases; J trimming: 3 bases; junction bases outside the gene matches: 10. The CDR3 sequence is 17 residues long. Germline V gives CDR1 SQVTM, CDR2 ANQGSEA. DNA of the CDR3: TGCAGCGTTTCCATAGGGACAGGGGCTGTTGGGGCCAACGTCCTGACTTTC. Translating it yields CSVSIGTGAVGANVLTF.

This clonotype was seen repeatedly, ten times or more. The rearrangement links TRBV30 to TRBJ2-1; D is uncertain. V lost 0 bases, J lost 11 bases, and 14 bases lay in between. This CDR3 is built from 13 residues. CDR1 and CDR2 from the germline V gene are GTSNPN and SVGIG (reference sequence). CDR3 nucleotides: TGTGCCTGGAGTGTTCTGGGCAGCAAAAAGCAGTTCTTC. It yields the protein CAWSVLGSKKQFF. The full variable domain, its missing parts supplied by reference TRBV30 and TRBJ2-1, is SQTIHQWPATLVQPVGSPLSLECTVEGTSNPNLYWYRQAAGRGLQLLFYSVGIGQISSEVPQNLSASRPQDRQFILSSKKLLLSDSGFYLCAWSVLGSKKQFFGPGTRLTVL.

This clonotype was seen many times. The V and J genes are TRBV7-2 and TRBJ2-2; 11 nucleotides align to TRBD1. V gave up 2 bases and J gave up 4 bases; unmatched junction bases: 3. The germline V gene has CDR1 SGHTA and CDR2 FQGNSA. This CDR3 has 16 amino acids. CDR3 nucleotides: TGTGCCAGCAGCTTACTAGGGACAGGGGGCACCGGGGAGCTGTTTTTT. Translated: CASSLLGTGGTGELFF.

The V and J genes are TRBV6-1 and TRBJ2-2; no clear D. CDR1 and CDR2 from the germline V gene are MNHNS and SASEGT. The CDR3 length is 18 residues. Trimming pared 0 bases from V and 10 bases from J, leaving 24 bases between. The CDR3 protein is CASSEAGRRLTTSEELFF. The CDR3 DNA reads as TGTGCCAGCAGTGAAGCCGGGCGGCGCCTTACTACTTCAGAGGAGCTGTTTTTT.

This clonotype has a handful of counts. The CDR3 nucleotides read TGTGCCAGCAGTCCCAGCGTAACCTACGAGCAGTACTTC. Its protein product is CASSPSVTYEQYF. The chain uses TRBV27 and TRBJ2-7; D is unclear. Trimming removed 5 bases at V and 2 bases at J, with 10 bases between. Per the germline V gene, CDR1 is MNHEY and CDR2 is SMNVEV (reference sequence). This CDR3 has 13 amino acids.

This clonotype has a handful of counts. This chain connects TRBV27 to TRBJ1-6; D gene uncertain. The CDR3 length is 13 residues. The V gene's germline CDR1 is MNHEY and CDR2 SMNVEV (reference sequence). V was shortened by 3 bases and J by 9 bases, with 9 bases between the two germline ends. This chain's CDR3 is CASSFSVASPLHF. DNA for the CDR3: TGTGCCAGCAGTTTTTCTGTGGCTTCACCCCTCCACTTT.

This clonotype was picked up many times. The chain employs TRBV5-4 and TRBJ2-4, with a weak D call TRBD2 (5 bases). The CDR3 length is 14 residues. With 3 bases removed from V and 5 bases from J, the gap between germline ends came to 12 bases. Germline V gives CDR1 SGHNT, CDR2 YYREEE (reference sequence). The CDR3 reads CASSSRRAENIQYF. The CDR3 DNA reads as TGTGCCAGCAGCTCCCGGCGGGCCGAAAACATTCAGTACTTC.

J is TRBJ2-7 and V is TRBV20-1, with 8 bases identical to TRBD2. Per germline, CDR1 DFQATT and CDR2 SNEGSKA (reference sequence). The V and J ends lost 3 bases and 2 bases, in that order; junction bases with no gene match: 3. This CDR3 spans 13 amino acids. The CDR3 loop reads CSASSGGAYEQYF. CDR3 bases: TGCAGTGCTAGCTCCGGGGGGGCCTACGAGCAGTACTTC.

This clonotype was found a few times. J is TRBJ1-6 and V is TRBV28; D is unclear. Trimming shortened V by 2 bases and J by 4 bases, and 6 bases separated the two germline ends. CDR1 and CDR2 from the germline V gene are MDHEN and SYDVKM. The CDR3 has 14 amino acids. CDR3 sequence reads: CASSLMGYNSPLHF. The CDR3 DNA is TGTGCCAGCAGTTTAATGGGGTATAATTCACCCCTCCACTTT.

This clonotype came up many times. This chain connects TRBV7-2 to TRBJ2-7, with TRBD2 matching 10 bases. CDR3 length equals 16 residues. The germline CDR1 and CDR2 sequences are SGHTA and FQGNSA. Unmatched junction bases numbered 12, after V lost 6 bases and J lost 4 bases. The CDR3 DNA reads TGTGCCAGCAGTACGACCCAAGCGGGAGGGCCGTACGAGCAGTACTTC. This translates into CASSTTQAGGPYEQYF.

This sequence joins TRBV30 and TRBJ1-5; TRBD1 matches at 7 bases. The CDR3 sequence is 15 residues long. Germline V gene lookup returns CDR1 GTSNPN and CDR2 SVGIG (reference sequence). Trimming took 2 bases from V and 7 from J; bases not matched to a gene: 11. The CDR3 nucleotides are TGTGCCTGGAGTCAGGGGGGCGGGACGCCACAGCCCCAGCATTTT. Its protein product is CAWSQGGGTPQPQHF.

This clonotype has only a few counts. The CDR3 reads CASSSTRSTGEAFF. The CDR3, as DNA: TGTGCCAGCAGCTCTACTCGGTCCACCGGAGAAGCTTTCTTT. V usage is TRBV7-2 and J usage is TRBJ1-1; D remains ambiguous. The CDR3 is 14 residues long. Germline V gives CDR1 SGHTA, CDR2 FQGNSA. V lost 4 bases, J lost 8 bases, and 17 bases lay in between.